The 15 T cell receptor beta chains presented below share a single source sample, sequenced in a study of spatial heterogeneity in lung cancer. Study results and caveats: Mutation tallies in tumors tracked expanded intratumoral alpha and beta TCR counts.

A single record per CDR3 protein comes from TCRdb applying MiXCR to the 5' RACE reads. The sample includes over 10,000 distinct CDR3 sequences, 5.1% seen only once; the top ten take under 30%. As for time point: sample taken at primary tumor resection. Their antigens remain unidentified. The source was lung tumor tissue, collected at surgery. The receptors were gathered from a male donor with early-stage non-small cell lung cancer.

This clonotype showed up many times. This beta chain represents an off-target read in a library built for alpha chains; its size is of limited meaning. The chain is built from TRBV7-2 and TRBJ1-6, with D uncertain. V was shortened by 0 bases and J by 12 bases, with 3 bases between the two germline ends. The CDR3 runs 11 residues. Germline CDR1 reads SGHTA; CDR2 reads FQGNSA. CDR3 sequence: CASSLALPLHF. In DNA, the CDR3 is TGTGCCAGCAGCTTAGCCCTACCCCTCCACTTT.

This clonotype was detected many times. A library prepared for alpha chains yielded this beta chain as an off-target read; its size is of little meaning. The chain is built from TRBV11-3 and TRBJ2-1; unclear D gene. The V gene lost 5 bases and the J gene lost 9 bases, with 17 bases spanning the gap. There are 14 residues in the CDR3. Germline V gene lookup returns CDR1 SGHNT and CDR2 YENEEA. The DNA of the CDR3 is TGTGCCAGCAGCCCGAACTCCTATTACGGTGAGCAGTTCTTC. It specifies CASSPNSYYGEQFF.

This clonotype has a count of ten or more. This beta chain appears as a stray read in a library generated for alpha chains; its size is not informative. This rearrangement joins TRBV5-1 to TRBJ2-3; D not certain. In germline, CDR1 is SGHRS, CDR2 YFSETQ. The CDR3 contains 14 residues. V lost 2 bases, J lost 2 bases, and 9 bases lay in between. As DNA, the CDR3 is TGCGCCAGCAGCTTTGACGGTACCACAGATACGCAGTATTTT. The encoded protein is CASSFDGTTDTQYF.

Concerning this clonotype itself: This beta chain came through as a stray read in a library set up for alpha chains, and its size says little. This rearrangement joins TRBV11-2 to TRBJ2-1; TRBD2 is a possible D gene (6 bases). The germline V gene has CDR1 SGHAT and CDR2 FQNNGV. The CDR3 spans 15 residues. The V end was cut by 0 bases, the J end by 7 bases, with 13 bases between. The CDR3: CASSLEAGGVNEQFF. The CDR3 DNA is TGTGCCAGCAGCTTAGAGGCCGGGGGAGTGAATGAGCAGTTCTTC.

Notes on this clonotype: Within a library made for alpha chains, this beta chain is off target, and its count is uninformative. The chain has TRBV7-7 and TRBJ2-2; D is unclear. Trimming took 6 bases from V and 0 from J, leaving 14 bases between them. The CDR3 spans 16 residues. Germline loops: CDR1 SSHAT, CDR2 FNYEAQ (reference sequence). Here the CDR3 DNA reads TGTGCCAGCAGTAGAAGGGAAAATGCGAACACCGGGGAGCTGTTTTTT. Amino acids: CASSRRENANTGELFF.

This clonotype was seen more than once but under ten times. This beta chain was picked up by a library intended for alpha chains and is off target, so its count carries little meaning. The chain uses TRBV30 and TRBJ2-7; no clear D. This CDR3 has 14 amino acids. Germline-derived CDR1 and CDR2 are GTSNPN and SVGIG (reference sequence). Trimming cost V 2 bases and J 3 bases, with 14 bases left between them. CDR3 DNA sequence: TGTGCCTGGAGTCCTCGGGCCATACTCTACGAGCAGTACTTC. Protein product: CAWSPRAILYEQYF.

This clonotype was seen ten or more times. A library prepared for alpha chains yielded this beta chain as an off-target read; its size is of little meaning. The chain is built from TRBV7-8 and TRBJ2-7; D perhaps matches TRBD1 (6 bases). The CDR3 has 16 amino acids. Looked up from germline, CDR1 is SGHVS and CDR2 is FQNEAQ. The ends were cut back, 5 bases at V and 2 bases at J, with 19 bases in the middle. The CDR3 here is CASSAHRVPVTYEQYF. The CDR3 DNA is TGTGCCAGCAGCGCCCACAGGGTCCCAGTAACCTACGAGCAGTACTTC.

This clonotype came up many times. For a library built for alpha chains, this beta chain is a stray read; little rests on its size. The chain joins TRBV29-1 to TRBJ1-1; no clear D gene. V dropped 3 bases and J dropped 0 bases, with 8 bases sitting between them. The germline V gene encodes CDR1 SQVTM and CDR2 ANQGSEA. This CDR3 spans 13 amino acids. The CDR3 DNA reads as TGCAGCGTTGAGGTGGAGGTGAACACTGAAGCTTTCTTT. Translation gives CSVEVEVNTEAFF.

This clonotype is categorized as medium-sized. In a library made to pick up alpha chains, this beta chain is a stray read with a size that means little. This rearrangement joins TRBV20-1 to TRBJ1-1, with D possibly matching TRBD1 (6 bases). Germline V gene sequence: CDR1 DFQATT, CDR2 SNEGSKA (reference sequence). Trimming left V 0 bases short and J 5 bases short, with 16 bases between. The CDR3 has 15 residues. CDR3 DNA sequence: TGCAGTGCTAGAGATGGGGGCAGGGTAATAACTGAAGCTTTCTTT. It codes for CSARDGGRVITEAFF.

This clonotype was found a few times. This beta chain represents an off-target read in a library built for alpha chains; its size is of limited meaning. The chain employs TRBV6-5 and TRBJ2-7; 7 bases map to TRBD1. CDR3 size: 15 residues. The germline V gene has CDR1 MNHEY and CDR2 SVGAGI. The trim removed 2 bases at V and 3 bases at J, leaving 7 bases unmatched. Here the CDR3 reads CASSYRAGGYYEQYF. CDR3 in DNA: TGTGCCAGCAGTTACAGGGCAGGGGGTTACTACGAGCAGTACTTC.

Ten or more counts support this clonotype. Found in a library prepared for alpha chains, this beta chain is an off-target read, and its abundance has little meaning. The V gene is TRBV7-9, the J gene TRBJ2-3; either TRBD1 or TRBD2 may supply D (5 bases each). The V end lost 5 bases, the J end lost 9 bases, and 9 bases lay between the germline ends. The CDR3 is made up of 11 amino acids. The germline V gene has CDR1 SEHNR and CDR2 FQNEAQ (reference sequence). The DNA for the CDR3 is TGTGCCAGCAGCCCGGGGCCGACGCAGTATTTT. Its translation: CASSPGPTQYF.

The table lists this clonotype with many counts. With the library built for alpha chains, this beta chain is off target and its frequency is not meaningful. This chain links TRBV18 with TRBJ2-5; no definite D call. Trimming took off 4 bases at V and 0 bases at J, with 15 bases between the two ends. Per germline, CDR1 KGHSH and CDR2 LQKENI. This CDR3 has 16 residues. The CDR3 region has the DNA TGTGCCAGCTCACTTGGGTCACTCACTCACCAAGAGACCCAGTACTTC. Its translation is CASSLGSLTHQETQYF.

Ten or more counts support this clonotype. Being off target in a library aimed at alpha chains, this beta chain has a size of little meaning. The chain combines TRBV5-1 with TRBJ2-5; TRBD1 agrees at 8 bases. J was trimmed by 4 bases and V by 2 bases; bases with no gene match: 7. The CDR3 extends over 15 amino acids. Germline assignment: CDR1 SGHRS and CDR2 YFSETQ. The CDR3: CASSFPGQGGETQYF. CDR3 nucleotide sequence: TGCGCCAGCAGCTTTCCCGGACAGGGAGGAGAGACCCAGTACTTC.

This clonotype was detected ten times or more. This beta chain is a stray read from a library made for alpha chains; its abundance is not meaningful. V is TRBV4-3 and J is TRBJ2-4; D perhaps matches TRBD1 (5 bases). Looked up from germline, CDR1 is LGHNA and CDR2 is YSLEER. The V end lost 1 base, the J end lost 1 base, and 11 bases lay between the germline ends. The CDR3 covers 16 residues. Here the CDR3 reads CASSQGVQGAKNIQYF. The CDR3 region has the DNA TGCGCCAGCAGCCAAGGGGTCCAGGGCGCCAAAAACATTCAGTACTTC.

This clonotype appeared many times. This beta chain came through as a stray read in a library set up for alpha chains, and its size says little. The V and J genes are TRBV6-2 or TRBV6-3 and TRBJ2-7, with TRBD2 matching over 9 bases. The CDR3 contains 17 residues. The V and J ends lost 0 bases and 4 bases, in that order; junction bases with no gene match: 10. Germline CDR1 MNHEY, CDR2 SVGEGT. For the CDR3, the DNA is TGTGCCAGCAGTTACTCGAGGATCCTAGCGGGGAGGTACGAGCAGTACTTC. The encoded protein is CASSYSRILAGRYEQYF.